Reported below is one T cell receptor (beta chain). The antigen is unknown. The sample comes from a study of identifying expanded T cells in peripheral blood. Profiling relied on immunoSEQ multiplex PCR, and the TCRdb table lists in-frame clones only, not all of them. The profile covers about 63,000 clones, with over 75% appearing a single time and approximately 19% taken by the ten largest. The CDR3 is 12 amino acids. The germline V and J ends were trimmed by 8 bases and 0 bases, with 8 bases remaining between them. Germline values: CDR1 MNHEY, CDR2 SMNVEV (reference sequence). Study results and caveats: Roughly two-week clone count variance significantly increased as total template count grew.

No infections or other immune events were documented during collection. The J gene is TRBJ2-7, the V gene TRBV27; D is unclear. The sequence was obtained from a person aged 18 to 75 in good health. Sample: blood. CDR3 in amino acids: CASWQSSYEQYF. CDR3 sequence (DNA): TGTGCCAGCTGGCAATCCTCCTACGAGCAGTACTTC.